Listed here is a single TCR beta chain. CDR1 and CDR2 (germline): MNHEY, SMNVEV (reference sequence). The V gene lost 6 bases and the J gene lost 4 bases, with 6 bases spanning the gap. The CDR3 has 12 residues. The source of the sample is a study of OX40 agonist ivuxolimab in advanced cancers. Generated by immunoSEQ multiplex PCR, the TCRdb table keeps only in-frame clones and is missing some. The table records about 98,000 clones, more than 85% of them present only once. Source: CD4+ or CD8+ T cells sorted from blood, taken in a trial of the OX40 agonist ivuxolimab. The sequence came from an adult with an advanced solid tumor such as melanoma, head and neck, liver or kidney cancer. The V and J genes are TRBV27 and TRBJ2-2, with D unclear. CDR3 amino acids: CASRPLTGELFF. The CDR3 nucleotides are TGTGCCAGCAGGCCCCTCACCGGGGAGCTGTTTTTT.